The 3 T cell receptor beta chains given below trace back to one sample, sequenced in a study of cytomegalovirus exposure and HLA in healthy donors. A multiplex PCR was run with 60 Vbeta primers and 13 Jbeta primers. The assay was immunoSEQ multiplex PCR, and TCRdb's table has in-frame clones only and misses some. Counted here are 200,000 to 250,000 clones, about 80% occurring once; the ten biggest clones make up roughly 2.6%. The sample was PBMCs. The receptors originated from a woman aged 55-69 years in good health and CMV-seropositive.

The CDR3 DNA follows: TGTGCCAGCAGCTTACCAGGCTCCTACAATGAGCAGTTCTTC. Translating it yields CASSLPGSYNEQFF. The J gene is TRBJ2-1, the V gene TRBV7-9; D is uncertain. CDR3 size: 14 residues. The V gene lost 2 bases and the J gene lost 0 bases, with 5 bases spanning the gap. The germline gives CDR1 SEHNR, CDR2 FQNEAQ (reference sequence).

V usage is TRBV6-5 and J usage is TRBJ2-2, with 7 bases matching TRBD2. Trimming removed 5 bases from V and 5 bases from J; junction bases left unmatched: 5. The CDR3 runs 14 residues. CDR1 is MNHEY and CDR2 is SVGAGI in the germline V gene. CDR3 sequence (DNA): TGTGCCAGCAGTCGGACTAGTCAGACCGGGGAGCTGTTTTTT. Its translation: CASSRTSQTGELFF.

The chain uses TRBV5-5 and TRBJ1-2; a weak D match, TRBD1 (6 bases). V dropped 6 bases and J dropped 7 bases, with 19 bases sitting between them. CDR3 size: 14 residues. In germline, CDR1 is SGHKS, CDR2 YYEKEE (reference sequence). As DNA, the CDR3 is TGTGCCAGCACCCCTGGGGGGGGCTGGGGTGGCTACACCTTC. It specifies CASTPGGGWGGYTF.